One and the same sample provided the 23 T cell receptor beta chains below, sequenced in a study of blood T cell repertoires in COVID-19. Assay used: immunoSEQ multiplex PCR; TCRdb lists only in-frame clones, some missing. The sample carries some 42,000 clones, about 88% recorded once. The sequencing sample was made of peripheral blood. The receptor source for this set is a human donor in a cohort sampled during active COVID-19.

This clone has more than one count but fewer than ten. The gene calls are TRBV24-1 and TRBJ1-2, with 9 bases aligning to TRBD1. CDR3 length: 16 residues. V lost 5 bases to trimming and J lost 5 bases; unmatched junction nucleotides: 11. CDR1 and CDR2 (germline): KGHDR, SFDVKD. The CDR3 nucleotides are TGTGCCACCAGTGGGCGGTGGGGACAGGGCCTATATGGCTACACCTTC. Translated, it gives CATSGRWGQGLYGYTF.

The chain links TRBV5-1 to TRBJ2-3; 11 bases fit TRBD1. This CDR3 region has 17 residues. Germline CDR1 and CDR2: SGHRS and YFSETQ. With V trimmed by 4 bases and J by 5 bases, 12 bases remained unmatched. The CDR3 sequence: CASSGAYIGTGGDTQYF. The CDR3 DNA follows: TGCGCCAGCAGCGGCGCTTATATTGGGACAGGGGGAGATACGCAGTATTTT. Looking up the rest from reference TRBV5-1 and TRBJ2-3 gives the full variable domain: KAGVTQTPRYLIKTRGQQVTLSCSPISGHRSVSWYQQTPGQGLQFLFEYFSETQRNKGNFPGRFSGRQFSNSRSEMNVSTLELGDSALYLCASSGAYIGTGGDTQYFGPGTRLTVL.

This CDR3 is CSVEGQGRNYGYTF. The CDR3 nucleotides read TGCAGCGTTGAGGGACAGGGGAGGAACTATGGCTACACCTTC. The gene calls are TRBV29-1 and TRBJ1-2; 10 nucleotides line up with TRBD1. Trimming cost V 3 bases and J 2 bases; bases outside gene matches: 3. Germline CDR1 is SQVTM and CDR2 is ANQGSEA. This CDR3 comprises 14 residues.

This sequence joins TRBV3-1 (or the pseudogene TRBV3-2) and TRBJ1-1; no firm D call. This CDR3 is 15 amino acids long. V was cut by 0 bases and J by 8 bases, with 16 bases left in between. Germline CDR1 reads LGHDT; CDR2 reads YNNKEL (reference sequence). CDR3 coding DNA: TGTGCCAGCAGCCAAGATTGGCTGAAGAACGGGGAAGCTTTCTTT. As protein: CASSQDWLKNGEAFF.

This clone appeared a single time. This sequence joins TRBV13 and TRBJ1-3; D gene uncertain. Germline V gives CDR1 PRHDT, CDR2 FYEKMQ (reference sequence). The V end lost 0 bases, the J end lost 4 bases, and 4 bases lay between the germline ends. This CDR3 comprises 13 residues. The CDR3 DNA sequence: TGTGCCAGCAGCTTAGGCCCGGGAAACACCATATATTTT. This sequence encodes CASSLGPGNTIYF.

The chain uses TRBV2 and TRBJ1-1; D is possibly TRBD1 (5 bases). V was cut by 2 bases and J by 11 bases, with 12 bases left in between. The CDR3 spans 12 residues. Germline V lookup: CDR1 SNHLY, CDR2 FYNNEI. This chain's CDR3 is CASSEWTKWAFF. As DNA, the CDR3 is TGTGCCAGCAGTGAATGGACAAAATGGGCTTTCTTT. The entire variable domain, with the rest obtained from reference TRBV2 and TRBJ1-1, is as follows: EPEVTQTPSHQVTQMGQEVILRCVPISNHLYFYWYRQILGQKVEFLVSFYNNEISEKSEIFDDQFSVERPDGSNFTLKIRSTKLEDSAMYFCASSEWTKWAFFGQGTRLTVV.

This chain joins TRBV5-6 and TRBJ2-2; D is undetermined. Germline V gives CDR1 SGHDT, CDR2 YYEEEE. The CDR3 loop spans 14 amino acids. Trimming cost V 2 bases and J 4 bases, with 9 bases left between them. In DNA form, the CDR3 reads TGTGCCAGCAGCTTTACCCCGGGCACCGGGGAGCTGTTTTTT. The encoded protein is CASSFTPGTGELFF.

The CDR3 loop reads CASSQGRSGANVLTF. For the CDR3, the DNA is TGCGCCAGCAGCCAGGGGAGGTCTGGGGCCAACGTCCTGACTTTC. The chain has TRBV4-1 and TRBJ2-6; maybe TRBD2 (6 bases). Deletions cut 3 bases from V and 1 base from J, with 7 bases between. CDR3 length equals 15 residues. Germline V gene lookup returns CDR1 MGHRA and CDR2 YSYEKL.

The V and J genes are TRBV5-1 and TRBJ2-7, with TRBD1 matching over 7 bases. V dropped 5 bases and J dropped 3; count of bases not matched to a gene: 8. Germline CDR1 and CDR2: SGHRS and YFSETQ. CDR3 size: 14 residues. The CDR3 reads CASRYSGTVYEQYF. CDR3 nucleotides: TGCGCCAGCAGGTACTCCGGGACAGTCTACGAGCAGTACTTC.

The chain is built from TRBV3-1 (or the pseudogene TRBV3-2) and TRBJ1-2; D is unclear. Germline-derived CDR1 and CDR2 are LGHDT and YNNKEL (reference sequence). The germline V and J ends were trimmed by 0 bases and 7 bases, with 6 bases remaining between them. The CDR3 is made up of 12 amino acids. DNA for the CDR3: TGTGCCAGCAGCCAAGAATACTCTGGCTACACCTTC. Encoded protein: CASSQEYSGYTF.

This clone appeared once. The V call is TRBV3-1 (or the pseudogene TRBV3-2), the J call TRBJ2-5; weak D call: TRBD2 (6 bases). There are 19 residues in the CDR3. The germline V gene has CDR1 LGHDT and CDR2 YNNKEL (reference sequence). V gave up 0 bases and J gave up 0 bases, with 20 bases separating them. For the CDR3, the DNA is TGTGCCAGCAGCCAAGAACGACCTTTTGGACGGGGGTACCAAGAGACCCAGTACTTC. Translating it yields CASSQERPFGRGYQETQYF.

The chain uses TRBV11-2 and TRBJ2-3, with a possible D match to TRBD1 (6 bases). The CDR3 spans 15 residues. V was cut by 2 bases and J by 3 bases, with 12 bases left in between. From germline, CDR1 is SGHAT and CDR2 FQNNGV. CDR3 nucleotide sequence: TGTGCCAGCAGCTTACAGGGGTACTCGACAGATACGCAGTATTTT. Its protein is CASSLQGYSTDTQYF.

J is TRBJ2-2 and V is TRBV15; 11 bases are shared with TRBD2. CDR1 LNHNV and CDR2 YYDKDF come from the germline V gene (reference sequence). This CDR3 comprises 17 residues. Germline trimming cut 0 bases from V and 6 bases from J; bases unmatched to any gene: 6. CDR3 in amino acids: CATSRDRLAGGSGELFF. In DNA, the CDR3 is TGTGCCACCAGCAGAGATCGCCTAGCGGGGGGCTCCGGGGAGCTGTTTTTT.

With regard to this clone: The sample has other DNA sequences that encode this CDR3 too. V is TRBV2 and J is TRBJ2-3, with TRBD2 identical over 8 bases. V dropped 6 bases and J dropped 6; count of bases not matched to a gene: 5. From germline, CDR1 is SNHLY and CDR2 FYNNEI. CDR3 size: 13 residues. The CDR3 DNA follows: TGTGCCAGCAGGGGACTAGTAGCCGATACGCAGTATTTT. It specifies CASRGLVADTQYF. The whole variable domain, filled in from reference TRBV2 and TRBJ2-3, reads EPEVTQTPSHQVTQMGQEVILRCVPISNHLYFYWYRQILGQKVEFLVSFYNNEISEKSEIFDDQFSVERPDGSNFTLKIRSTKLEDSAMYFCASRGLVADTQYFGPGTRLTVL.

In this sample, this clone turned up once. This chain uses TRBV30 with TRBJ1-1, with 7 bases that match TRBD1. V shed 2 bases and J 7 bases; nucleotides not matched to a gene: 7. The CDR3 has 13 amino acids. Germline V lookup: CDR1 GTSNPN, CDR2 SVGIG (reference sequence). The CDR3 nucleotides read TGTGCCTGGAGTAGACAGGGCGCGGGTGAAGCTTTCTTT. This translates into CAWSRQGAGEAFF.

The chain joins TRBV6-5 to TRBJ2-2; maybe TRBD2 (6 bases). Looked up from germline, CDR1 is MNHEY and CDR2 is SVGAGI. CDR3 length equals 15 residues. The ends were cut back, 7 bases at V and 4 bases at J, with 16 bases in the middle. DNA of the CDR3: TGTGCCAGCAAGCCTCAGGGAGGCGGCACCGGGGAGCTGTTTTTT. It codes for CASKPQGGGTGELFF.

This clone was counted once. The chain links TRBV7-6 to TRBJ2-2; D uncertain. Trimming took off 2 bases at V and 4 bases at J, with 5 bases between the two ends. This CDR3 spans 13 amino acids. Germline V gene data show CDR1 as SGHVS and CDR2 as FNYEAQ. CDR3 nucleotides: TGTGCCAGCAGCTTAACCGGCACCGGGGAGCTGTTTTTT. Its protein product is CASSLTGTGELFF. The whole variable domain, filled in from reference TRBV7-6 and TRBJ2-2, reads GAGVSQSPRYKVTKRGQDVALRCDPISGHVSLYWYRQALGQGPEFLTYFNYEAQQDKSGLPNDRFSAERPEGSISTLTIQRTEQRDSAMYRCASSLTGTGELFFGEGSRLTVL.

V and J are TRBV11-1 and TRBJ2-2; 8 positions match TRBD1. This CDR3 contains 14 residues. After removal of 5 bases from V and 6 bases from J, the junction contained 5 bases not matched to a gene. From germline, CDR1 is SGHAT and CDR2 FQDESV (reference sequence). DNA for the CDR3: TGTGCCAGCAGCCTGGACAGGGTTGCCGGGGAGCTGTTTTTT. This sequence encodes CASSLDRVAGELFF.

The V call is TRBV6-1, the J call TRBJ1-3; D ambiguous. CDR1 is MNHNS and CDR2 is SASEGT in the germline V gene. The CDR3 is 15 residues long. The V end lost 1 base, the J end lost 2 bases, and 9 bases lay between the germline ends. CDR3 residues: CASSEGRIAGNTIYF. The CDR3 DNA reads as TGTGCCAGCAGTGAAGGGAGGATAGCTGGAAACACCATATATTTT.

This sequence joins TRBV2 and TRBJ1-1, with unresolved D. The CDR3 is made up of 15 amino acids. CDR1 is SNHLY and CDR2 is FYNNEI in the germline V gene. The V gene lost 11 bases and the J gene lost 2 bases, with 21 bases spanning the gap. CDR3 DNA: TGTGCCGCCCTTGAGATTGGTCGGAGAAACACTGAAGCTTTCTTT. As protein: CAALEIGRRNTEAFF.

The V and J genes are TRBV11-3 and TRBJ2-7; tentatively, D is TRBD2 (6 bases). Looked up from germline, CDR1 is SGHNT and CDR2 is YENEEA. The CDR3 is made up of 15 amino acids. Trimming removed 1 base at V and 0 bases at J, with 10 bases between. The CDR3, as DNA: TGTGCCAGCAGCTTAGGGGCCGGGGGCTCCTACGAGCAGTACTTC. This sequence encodes CASSLGAGGSYEQYF.

The chain combines TRBV3-1 (or the pseudogene TRBV3-2) with TRBJ2-3; tentatively, D is TRBD1 (7 bases). The CDR3 totals 16 residues. With 2 bases removed from V and 3 bases from J, the gap between germline ends came to 15 bases. Germline-derived CDR1 and CDR2 are LGHDT and YNNKEL (reference sequence). The CDR3 region has the DNA TGTGCCAGCAGCCAACCAGGGGGGATGAGAACAGATACGCAGTATTTT. Translation gives CASSQPGGMRTDTQYF.

The chain links TRBV6-1 to TRBJ1-1; 8 bases agree with TRBD1. Looked up from germline, CDR1 is MNHNS and CDR2 is SASEGT. The J segment lost 3 bases and the V segment lost 1 base, leaving 1 base of the junction unmatched. This CDR3 comprises 14 residues. Written as DNA, the CDR3 is TGTGCCAGCAGTGAAGACAGGGGGGACACTGAAGCTTTCTTT. It specifies CASSEDRGDTEAFF.